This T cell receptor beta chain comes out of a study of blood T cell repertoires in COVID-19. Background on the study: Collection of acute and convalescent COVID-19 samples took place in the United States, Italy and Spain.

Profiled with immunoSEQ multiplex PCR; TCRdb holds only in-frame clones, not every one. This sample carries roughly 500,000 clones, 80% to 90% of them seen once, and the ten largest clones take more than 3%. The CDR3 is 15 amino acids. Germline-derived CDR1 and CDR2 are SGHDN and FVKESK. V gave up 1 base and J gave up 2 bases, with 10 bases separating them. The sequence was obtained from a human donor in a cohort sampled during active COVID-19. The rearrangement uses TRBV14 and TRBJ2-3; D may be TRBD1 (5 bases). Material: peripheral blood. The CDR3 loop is CASSQGTGPTDTQYF. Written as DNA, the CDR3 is TGTGCCAGCAGCCAAGGAACAGGTCCCACAGATACGCAGTATTTT.